This is a list of T cell receptor beta chains from one sample in a study of T cell responses to AZD1222 COVID-19 vaccine. The repertoire was sequenced with immunoSEQ multiplex PCR; TCRdb's copy has only in-frame clones and lacks some. The profile shows roughly 140,000 clones, approximately 91% of them singletons. This specimen was peripheral blood, taken 28 days after the second AZD1222 dose. The receptor source for this set is an adult who received the AZD1222 COVID-19 vaccine. Each CDR3 is given with its conserved first and last residue. The D gene is left open where the match is weak. The size field is filled for only some rows; it gives once, few, many or a size class.

d_gene: NA; abundance: NA; j_gene: TRBJ2-3; v_gene: TRBV9; CDR3aa: CASSMGGRDRETQYF; CDR3nt: TGTGCCAGCAGCATGGGGGGGCGGGACAGAGAGACGCAGTATTTT
d_gene: NA; abundance: few; j_gene: TRBJ1-2; v_gene: TRBV4-1; CDR3aa: CASSLRGGYTF; CDR3nt: TGCGCCAGCAGCCTCCGAGGCGGCTACACCTTC
d_gene: TRBD1; abundance: NA; j_gene: TRBJ1-1; v_gene: TRBV19; CDR3aa: CASSNVDRATEAFF; CDR3nt: TGTGCCAGTAGTAACGTAGACAGGGCCACTGAAGCTTTCTTT
d_gene: TRBD1; abundance: NA; j_gene: TRBJ2-1; v_gene: TRBV5-1; CDR3aa: CASSLDRGDEQFF; CDR3nt: TGCGCCAGCAGCTTGGACAGGGGCGATGAGCAGTTCTTC
d_gene: TRBD1; abundance: NA; j_gene: TRBJ2-7; v_gene: TRBV5-1; CDR3aa: CASSPAGQGPHEQYF; CDR3nt: TGCGCCAGCAGCCCCGCGGGACAGGGACCTCACGAGCAGTACTTC
d_gene: TRBD1; abundance: NA; j_gene: TRBJ2-3; v_gene: TRBV24-1; CDR3aa: CATGGTGTGGTDTQYF; CDR3nt: TGTGCCACCGGGGGGACGGGGACAGGGGGCACAGATACGCAGTATTTT
d_gene: NA; abundance: once; j_gene: TRBJ1-1; v_gene: TRBV10-2; CDR3aa: CAGRVRGQNTEAFF; CDR3nt: TGCGCCGGACGAGTGAGGGGTCAGAACACTGAAGCTTTCTTT
d_gene: NA; abundance: few; j_gene: TRBJ2-7; v_gene: TRBV4-2; CDR3aa: CASSLSGPPMTYEQYF; CDR3nt: TGTGCCAGCAGCCTGAGCGGGCCCCCCATGACCTACGAGCAGTACTTC
d_gene: NA; abundance: NA; j_gene: TRBJ1-3; v_gene: TRBV19; CDR3aa: CASSIKPRVSSGNTIYF; CDR3nt: TGTGCCAGTAGTATTAAGCCAAGGGTGTCCTCTGGAAACACCATATATTTT
d_gene: TRBD1; abundance: NA; j_gene: TRBJ2-5; v_gene: TRBV11-2; CDR3aa: CASSSVGTEEQETQYF; CDR3nt: TGTGCCAGCAGCTCCGTAGGGACAGAGGAACAAGAGACCCAGTACTTC
d_gene: TRBD1; abundance: NA; j_gene: TRBJ1-2; v_gene: TRBV7-3; CDR3aa: CASSRTGEPGYTF; CDR3nt: TGTGCCAGCAGTCGCACAGGGGAACCCGGCTACACCTTC
d_gene: NA; abundance: once; j_gene: TRBJ1-1; v_gene: TRBV5-4; CDR3aa: CASSFNIRTPTGGAFF; CDR3nt: TGTGCCAGCAGCTTCAATATTCGGACTCCTACTGGAGGGGCTTTCTTT
d_gene: NA; abundance: NA; j_gene: TRBJ2-3; v_gene: TRBV19; CDR3aa: CASSINRWSSTDTQYF; CDR3nt: TGTGCCAGTAGTATCAACAGGTGGTCTAGCACAGATACGCAGTATTTT
d_gene: NA; abundance: NA; j_gene: TRBJ1-2; v_gene: TRBV12-3/TRBV12-4; CDR3aa: CASSLNYGYTF; CDR3nt: TGTGCCAGCAGCCTTAACTATGGCTACACCTTC
d_gene: TRBD1; abundance: NA; j_gene: TRBJ1-2; v_gene: TRBV3-1/TRBV3-2; CDR3aa: CASSQEGGLVGQGLPGRGYTF; CDR3nt: TGTGCCAGCAGCCAAGAAGGCGGGCTTGTCGGACAGGGGCTCCCCGGTAGGGGCTACACCTTC